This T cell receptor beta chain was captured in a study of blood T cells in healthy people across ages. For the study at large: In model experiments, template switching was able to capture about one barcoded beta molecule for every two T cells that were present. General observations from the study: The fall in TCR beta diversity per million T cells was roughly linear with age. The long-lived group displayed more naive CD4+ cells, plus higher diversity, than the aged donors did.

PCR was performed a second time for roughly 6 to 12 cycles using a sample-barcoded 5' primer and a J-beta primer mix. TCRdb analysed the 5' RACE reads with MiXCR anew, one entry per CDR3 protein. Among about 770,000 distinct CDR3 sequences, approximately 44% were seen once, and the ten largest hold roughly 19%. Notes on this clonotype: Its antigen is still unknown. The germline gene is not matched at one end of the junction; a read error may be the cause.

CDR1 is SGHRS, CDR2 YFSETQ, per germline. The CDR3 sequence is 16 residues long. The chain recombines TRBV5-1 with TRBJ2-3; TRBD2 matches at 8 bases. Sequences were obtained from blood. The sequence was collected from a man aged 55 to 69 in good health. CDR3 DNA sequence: TGCGCCAGCAGCTTGGCGACTAGCGCTAGCACAGATACGCGGTATTTT. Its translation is CASSLATSASTDTRYF.